The 11 T cell receptor beta chains below all came from one sample that was sequenced in a study of graft-versus-host responses after intestinal transplantation. The table came from immunoSEQ multiplex PCR; TCRdb's copy has only in-frame clones and leaves some out. Here the sample spans some 15,000 clones, approximately 30% being singletons. Sequencing was performed on alloreactive CD4+ T cells from a mixed lymphocyte reaction culture, taken before intestinal transplant. Sample subset: CFSE-low proliferating T cells sorted from roughly 6-day pre-transplant mixed lymphocyte reaction (GvH or HvG direction). Receptor source: a human patient who received an intestinal transplant.

V usage is TRBV7-3 and J usage is TRBJ2-1; a possible D gene is TRBD1 (6 bases). V was clipped by 5 bases and J by 5 bases, with 10 bases between them. The CDR3 contains 13 residues. From germline, CDR1 is SGHTA and CDR2 FQGTGA. CDR3 sequence: CASSTYRDNEQFF. Written as DNA, the CDR3 is TGTGCCAGCAGCACATACAGGGACAATGAGCAGTTCTTC.

This sequence joins TRBV5-1 and TRBJ1-3, with unresolved D. This CDR3 has 16 amino acids. Trimming removed 0 bases at V and 0 bases at J, with 10 bases between. Germline V gene sequence: CDR1 SGHRS, CDR2 YFSETQ. Here the CDR3 DNA reads TGCGCCAGCAGCTTGGGAGGACCCAGCTCTGGAAACACCATATATTTT. Translating gives CASSLGGPSSGNTIYF.

The rearrangement uses TRBV11-2 and TRBJ1-3; D unresolved. V lost 5 bases and J lost 7, with 27 bases in between. CDR3 size: 18 residues. Germline lookup yields CDR1 SGHAT and CDR2 FQNNGV. CDR3 nucleotides: TGTGCCAGCAGCCCCGATGGAGGAGCAGTCGATAGGAGGAACACCATATATTTT. It specifies CASSPDGGAVDRRNTIYF.

This clone was counted a few times. CDR3 sequence reads: CASSPLAVNYNEQFF. CDR3 nucleotides: TGTGCCAGCTCACCCCTAGCGGTTAACTACAATGAGCAGTTCTTC. J is TRBJ2-1 and V is TRBV18; 7 nucleotides align to TRBD2. J lost 3 bases, V lost 3 bases, and 5 bases had no gene match. The CDR3 covers 15 residues. The germline V gene encodes CDR1 KGHSH and CDR2 LQKENI. Full variable domain (rest looked up from reference TRBV18 and TRBJ2-1): NAGVMQNPRHLVRRRGQEARLRCSPMKGHSHVYWYRQLPEEGLKFMVYLQKENIIDESGMPKERFSAEFPKEGPSILRIQQVVRGDSAAYFCASSPLAVNYNEQFFGPGTRLTVL.

The chain joins TRBV4-2 to TRBJ1-5; 9 positions match TRBD1. The V gene's germline CDR1 is LGHNA and CDR2 YNFKEQ. The CDR3 extends over 14 amino acids. With V trimmed by 4 bases and J by 7 bases, 5 bases remained unmatched. CDR3 DNA sequence: TGTGCCAGCAGCCCGGGACAGGGCATCCAGCCCCAGCATTTT. This encodes CASSPGQGIQPQHF.

There are a few counts of this clone. The chain joins TRBV29-1 to TRBJ2-7; D perhaps matches TRBD1 (6 bases). V was pared by 3 bases and J by 2 bases, with 14 bases between. The CDR3 covers 14 residues. Germline CDR1 reads SQVTM; CDR2 reads ANQGSEA. For the CDR3, the DNA is TGCAGCGTTGAGGTTGGCACAGGGACCTACGAGCAGTACTTC. Amino acids: CSVEVGTGTYEQYF.

The chain combines TRBV22-1 with TRBJ2-3; the table assigns TRBD2, which was not confirmed against the DNA. TRBV22-1 represents a pseudogene. The CDR3 consists of 19 residues. CDR3 bases: TGTCCTGGGAGCGCAGAACGACCGAGCGGGACTGACAGCACAGATACGCAGTATTTT. Translating it yields CPGSAERPSGTDSTDTQYF.

The chain employs TRBV5-6 and TRBJ2-1; 8 bases map to TRBD2. The CDR3 runs 12 residues. J was trimmed by 15 bases and V by 7 bases; bases with no gene match: 12. Looked up from germline, CDR1 is SGHDT and CDR2 is YYEEEE. CDR3 region: CASGALAGPLFF. In nucleotides, the CDR3 is TGTGCCAGCGGAGCGTTAGCGGGGCCTCTGTTCTTC.

This clone was detected only a few times. The genes are TRBV6-5 and TRBJ2-1; D perhaps matches TRBD1 (6 bases). CDR3 length: 12 residues. V was cut by 6 bases and J by 8 bases, with 11 bases left in between. CDR1 MNHEY and CDR2 SVGAGI come from the germline V gene. CDR3 in DNA: TGTGCCAGCAGCAACAGGGCCCATGAGCAGTTCTTC. Its translation is CASSNRAHEQFF.

This clone is medium-sized within its sample. The J gene is TRBJ2-2, the V gene TRBV4-1; D remains unclear. The CDR3 covers 15 residues. Trimming took 6 bases from V and 6 from J, leaving 17 bases between them. Germline lookup yields CDR1 MGHRA and CDR2 YSYEKL. The CDR3 sequence: CASSQNTLAPGELFF. CDR3 nucleotide sequence: TGCGCCAGCAGTCAAAACACGCTTGCTCCCGGGGAGCTGTTTTTT.

This clone ranks as medium-sized (0.01 to 0.1%). The chain is built from TRBV5-1 and TRBJ1-2; the match to TRBD1 covers 12 bases. Looked up from germline, CDR1 is SGHRS and CDR2 is YFSETQ. The CDR3 contains 14 residues. Losses at the gene ends were 3 bases for V and 7 bases for J; bases not matched to a gene: 4. This CDR3 is CASSWGQGASGYTF. CDR3 nucleotides: TGCGCCAGCAGCTGGGGACAGGGGGCCAGTGGCTACACCTTC.